Listed here are 29 T cell receptor beta chains from one sample, sequenced in a study of T cells in tuberculosis. Profiling relied on immunoSEQ multiplex PCR, and the TCRdb table lists in-frame clones only, not all of them. The table has 30,000 to 40,000 clones, approximately 94% seen once; the top ten hold roughly 4.7%. This sample's time point: new active TB diagnosis, blood taken before or within 7 days of starting treatment. Sequencing used PBMCs, obtained at tuberculosis diagnosis. The receptors come from an adult with tuberculosis.

The rearrangement uses TRBV9 and TRBJ2-3; 10 nucleotides match TRBD2. Germline CDR1 SGDLS, CDR2 YYNGEE. Trimming cost V 4 bases and J 1 base; bases outside gene matches: 3. The CDR3 length is 15 residues. Written as DNA, the CDR3 is TGTGCCAGCAGCAGTACTAGCGGGGGCACAGATACGCAGTATTTT. Residues: CASSSTSGGTDTQYF.

V usage is TRBV5-1 and J usage is TRBJ2-2, with 8 positions matching TRBD1. The V and J ends lost 2 bases and 3 bases, in that order; junction bases with no gene match: 12. CDR3 length: 18 residues. CDR1 is SGHRS and CDR2 is YFSETQ in the germline V gene. CDR3 coding DNA: TGCGCCAGCAGCTTTGCGCTACTCAGGGGGCAGGACACCGGGGAGCTGTTTTTT. Translating gives CASSFALLRGQDTGELFF.

V is TRBV7-2 and J is TRBJ2-1; TRBD1 matches 7 bases. The V and J ends lost 6 bases and 5 bases, in that order; junction bases with no gene match: 1. Looked up from germline, CDR1 is SGHTA and CDR2 is FQGNSA. The CDR3 runs 12 residues. The CDR3 region has the DNA TGTGCCAGCAGGGACAGGAACAATGAGCAGTTCTTC. Its translation is CASRDRNNEQFF.

The sample holds a few counts of this clone. This chain links TRBV7-2 with TRBJ1-5, with D unresolved. The V gene's germline CDR1 is SGHTA and CDR2 FQGNSA. This CDR3 has 13 amino acids. V lost 2 bases and J 7 bases, leaving 9 bases between the germline ends. The CDR3 reads CASSLSGGQPQHF. The CDR3 DNA is TGTGCCAGCAGCTTATCAGGAGGGCAGCCCCAGCATTTT.

The V call is TRBV5-1, the J call TRBJ1-2; possible D gene TRBD1, 5 bases. Trimming shortened V by 0 bases and J by 4 bases, and 10 bases separated the two germline ends. CDR3 size: 14 residues. The germline CDR1 and CDR2 sequences are SGHRS and YFSETQ. In nucleotides, the CDR3 is TGCGCCAGCAGCTTGGTAGGGGATGGCTATGGCTACACCTTC. This codes for CASSLVGDGYGYTF.

The CDR3 region has the DNA TGTGCCAGCAGCCAAGGAGTCCCAGAGACCCAGTACTTC. Amino acids: CASSQGVPETQYF. The chain couples TRBV14 to TRBJ2-5; no reliable D call. Germline CDR1 SGHDN, CDR2 FVKESK. Trimming removed 1 base from V and 4 bases from J, with 7 bases in between. The CDR3 has 13 residues.

This clone was counted between two and nine times. The chain recombines TRBV5-1 with TRBJ2-7; 15 bases agree with TRBD2. The CDR3 runs to 17 residues. From germline, CDR1 is SGHRS and CDR2 YFSETQ. After removal of 4 bases from V and 3 bases from J, the junction contained 8 bases not matched to a gene. CDR3 bases: TGCGCCAGCAGCCTAGGACTAGCGGGGGGGCCCAACTACGAGCAGTACTTC. This codes for CASSLGLAGGPNYEQYF.

The gene calls are TRBV2 and TRBJ1-2; 9 bases are a match to TRBD1. The V and J ends lost 8 bases and 4 bases, in that order; junction bases with no gene match: 11. CDR3 length: 15 amino acids. The germline V gene encodes CDR1 SNHLY and CDR2 FYNNEI. The CDR3 loop is CASVGQGFSGYGYTF. Written as DNA, the CDR3 is TGTGCCAGCGTGGGACAGGGTTTTTCTGGCTATGGCTACACCTTC.

The chain is built from TRBV14 and TRBJ1-2; tentative D call: TRBD1 (5 bases). The CDR3 contains 15 residues. V was pared by 0 bases and J by 3 bases, with 11 bases between. Germline V lookup: CDR1 SGHDN, CDR2 FVKESK. The CDR3 nucleotides are TGTGCCAGCAGCCAAGATCGACTAGGGGACTATGGCTACACCTTC. Translation gives CASSQDRLGDYGYTF.

This chain joins TRBV2 and TRBJ2-2; D perhaps matches TRBD1 (6 bases). Between the trimmed V and J ends, which lost 8 bases and 1 base, there was a span of 8 bases. The CDR3 is made up of 13 amino acids. CDR1 is SNHLY and CDR2 is FYNNEI in the germline V gene. The chain's CDR3 is CASGTLNTGELFF. The CDR3 nucleotides are TGTGCCAGCGGGACACTGAACACCGGGGAGCTGTTTTTT.

V gene TRBV15 combines with J gene TRBJ2-7; D possibly corresponds to TRBD1 (7 bases). This CDR3 contains 12 residues. V was pared by 8 bases and J by 1 base, with 9 bases between. CDR1 and CDR2 from the germline V gene are LNHNV and YYDKDF (reference sequence). The CDR3 DNA reads TGTGCCACCGCGGGACAGTCCTACGAGCAGTACTTC. This gives the protein CATAGQSYEQYF.

This chain uses TRBV18 with TRBJ1-5; D gene ambiguous. The CDR3 totals 14 residues. The germline V gene encodes CDR1 KGHSH and CDR2 LQKENI. Trimming left V 1 base short and J 0 bases short, with 4 bases between. DNA for the CDR3: TGTGCCAGCTCACCACTTCATAGCAATCAGCCCCAGCATTTT. This translates into CASSPLHSNQPQHF. The full variable domain, completed using reference TRBV18 and TRBJ1-5, is NAGVMQNPRHLVRRRGQEARLRCSPMKGHSHVYWYRQLPEEGLKFMVYLQKENIIDESGMPKERFSAEFPKEGPSILRIQQVVRGDSAAYFCASSPLHSNQPQHFGDGTRLSIL.

V gene TRBV7-9 combines with J gene TRBJ2-7; weak D call: TRBD1 (6 bases). Germline CDR1 is SEHNR and CDR2 is FQNEAQ (reference sequence). Trimming pared 4 bases from V and 3 bases from J, leaving 19 bases between. The CDR3 is made up of 16 amino acids. CDR3 residues: CASSSEDKTGNYEQYF. The CDR3 DNA sequence: TGTGCCAGCAGCTCCGAAGACAAAACAGGGAACTACGAGCAGTACTTC.

The chain uses TRBV13 and TRBJ2-5, with 13 bases aligning to TRBD2. V was pared by 5 bases and J by 1 base, with 4 bases of the junction left unmatched. The CDR3 length is 16 residues. CDR1 PRHDT and CDR2 FYEKMQ come from the germline V gene (reference sequence). In nucleotides, the CDR3 is TGTGCCAGCAGCACCACTAGCGGGGGGGCCCAAGAGACCCAGTACTTC. Translation: CASSTTSGGAQETQYF.

This clone was counted between two and nine times. The J gene is TRBJ2-2, the V gene TRBV4-3; maybe TRBD2 (6 bases). CDR3 length: 15 residues. V lost 4 bases and J lost 4, with 13 bases in between. Germline-derived CDR1 and CDR2 are LGHNA and YSLEER. The CDR3 DNA reads TGCGCCAGCAGCCGGGGCGGGGTAGTCACCGGGGAGCTGTTTTTT. It codes for CASSRGGVVTGELFF.

V gene TRBV10-3 combines with J gene TRBJ1-6, with TRBD1 matching over 8 bases. CDR1 ENHRY and CDR2 SYGVKD come from the germline V gene. After removal of 10 bases from V and 8 bases from J, the junction contained 7 bases not matched to a gene. The length of the CDR3 is 13 residues. The CDR3 region is CATQGVLDSPLHF. The CDR3, as DNA: TGTGCCACACAGGGGGTTTTAGATTCACCCCTCCACTTT.

This chain uses TRBV6-1 with TRBJ1-5; TRBD1 is a possible D gene (5 bases). The germline CDR1 and CDR2 sequences are MNHNS and SASEGT. CDR3 size: 14 residues. V shed 6 bases and J shed 0 bases, with 9 bases lying between them. CDR3 loop: CASRQALSNQPQHF. The CDR3 DNA is TGTGCCAGCAGACAGGCTCTTAGCAATCAGCCCCAGCATTTT.

The V gene is TRBV6-5, the J gene TRBJ1-5; D perhaps matches TRBD1 (5 bases). V lost 6 bases and J lost 6, with 12 bases in between. CDR3 size: 13 residues. Germline V gives CDR1 MNHEY, CDR2 SVGAGI. The CDR3 region is CASSREGAQPQHF. Written as DNA, the CDR3 is TGTGCCAGCAGCAGGGAGGGTGCTCAGCCCCAGCATTTT.

The V and J genes are TRBV5-1 and TRBJ2-5, with a weak D call TRBD1 (7 bases). V was trimmed by 1 base and J by 3 bases, leaving 16 bases between them. The CDR3 is 16 amino acids. Germline assignment: CDR1 SGHRS and CDR2 YFSETQ. CDR3 nucleotides: TGCGCCAGCAGCTTGCTCGGCAGGGGGGTAAAAGAGACCCAGTACTTC. The encoded protein is CASSLLGRGVKETQYF.

The CDR3 spells CASSSSGVRSYNEQFF. CDR3 coding DNA: TGTGCCAGCAGCTCTAGCGGGGTCCGCTCCTACAATGAGCAGTTCTTC. The rearrangement uses TRBV7-2 and TRBJ2-1, with TRBD2 identical over 9 bases. V was clipped by 4 bases and J by 0 bases; unmatched bases: 4. The CDR3 length is 16 residues. Germline assignment: CDR1 SGHTA and CDR2 FQGNSA.

The rearrangement uses TRBV28 and TRBJ2-7; 8 bases fit TRBD1. The germline V gene has CDR1 MDHEN and CDR2 SYDVKM. The trim removed 5 bases at V and 5 bases at J, leaving 11 bases unmatched. The CDR3 extends over 15 amino acids. The CDR3 nucleotides are TGTGCCAGCAGTGTTACCAGGGGGCAAGTTCACGAGCAGTACTTC. This translates into CASSVTRGQVHEQYF.

The chain uses TRBV6-5 and TRBJ2-7; D perhaps matches TRBD1 (5 bases). Trimming took off 2 bases at V and 0 bases at J, with 11 bases between the two ends. The CDR3 has 15 amino acids. Germline V gene lookup returns CDR1 MNHEY and CDR2 SVGAGI. This chain's CDR3 is CASSYRGRDSYEQYF. As DNA, the CDR3 is TGTGCCAGCAGTTACCGTGGCAGGGACTCCTACGAGCAGTACTTC.

The V gene is TRBV29-1, the J gene TRBJ1-2; the match to TRBD1 covers 7 bases. This CDR3 spans 14 amino acids. Trimming cost V 6 bases and J 2 bases; bases outside gene matches: 9. Looked up from germline, CDR1 is SQVTM and CDR2 is ANQGSEA. CDR3 nucleotide sequence: TGCAGCGTCGTTAACAGGGGAAAAAACTATGGCTACACCTTC. Protein product: CSVVNRGKNYGYTF.

This chain links TRBV4-1 with TRBJ2-7; 9 nucleotides align to TRBD1. The germline V gene encodes CDR1 MGHRA and CDR2 YSYEKL. V shed 1 base and J 2 bases; nucleotides not matched to a gene: 3. CDR3 length: 15 amino acids. The CDR3 DNA follows: TGCGCCAGCAGCCAAGTTGGACAGGGGACCTACGAGCAGTACTTC. This sequence encodes CASSQVGQGTYEQYF.

This clone was counted once. V usage is TRBV5-1 and J usage is TRBJ2-1; TRBD2 agrees at 11 bases. CDR3 length equals 16 residues. Germline V lookup: CDR1 SGHRS, CDR2 YFSETQ. J gave up 4 bases and V 0 bases, and 3 bases lay outside the gene matches. CDR3 DNA: TGCGCCAGCAGCTTGGAGGCTAGCGGGGGGTACAATGAGCAGTTCTTC. It is translated as CASSLEASGGYNEQFF.

This sequence joins TRBV18 and TRBJ2-1; 8 nucleotides match TRBD2. The germline gives CDR1 KGHSH, CDR2 LQKENI. V lost 2 bases to trimming and J lost 7 bases; unmatched junction nucleotides: 13. The CDR3 covers 17 residues. As DNA, the CDR3 is TGTGCCAGCTCACCAAGAGGTGGCGGGGGGTCAATTAATGAGCAGTTCTTC. Protein sequence: CASSPRGGGGSINEQFF.

The chain is built from TRBV18 and TRBJ2-5; D is ambiguous. The germline gives CDR1 KGHSH, CDR2 LQKENI. V gave up 6 bases and J gave up 1 base, with 12 bases separating them. CDR3 length equals 14 residues. The CDR3 region is CASSAQRTQETQYF. The CDR3 DNA sequence: TGTGCCAGCTCCGCGCAAAGAACCCAAGAGACCCAGTACTTC.

The table lists this clone with a count of one. The chain couples TRBV6-4 to TRBJ2-3, with a weak D call TRBD1 (7 bases). Per germline, CDR1 MRHNA and CDR2 SNTAGT. The CDR3 is 15 amino acids. V lost 5 bases and J 3 bases, leaving 15 bases between the germline ends. CDR3 DNA: TGTGCCAGCAGTCCCCAGGGGGGTGGGACAGATACGCAGTATTTT. The encoded protein is CASSPQGGGTDTQYF.

The chain joins TRBV11-3 to TRBJ2-1; 12 bases match TRBD2. The CDR3 totals 14 residues. The V segment lost 6 bases and the J segment 7 bases; nucleotides outside the gene matches: 4. Germline CDR1 SGHNT, CDR2 YENEEA. CDR3 DNA sequence: TGTGCCAGCAGTCCTAGCGGGGGGGCTAATGAGCAGTTCTTC. Its protein is CASSPSGGANEQFF.